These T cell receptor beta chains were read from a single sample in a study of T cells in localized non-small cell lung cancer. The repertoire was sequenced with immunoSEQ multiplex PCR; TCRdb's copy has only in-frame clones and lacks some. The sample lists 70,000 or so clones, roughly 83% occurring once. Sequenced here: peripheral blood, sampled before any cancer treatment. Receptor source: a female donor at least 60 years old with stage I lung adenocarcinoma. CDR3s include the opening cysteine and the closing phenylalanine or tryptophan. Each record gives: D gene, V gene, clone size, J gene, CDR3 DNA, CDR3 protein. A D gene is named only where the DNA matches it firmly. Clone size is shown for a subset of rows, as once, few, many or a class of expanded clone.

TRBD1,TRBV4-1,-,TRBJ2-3,TGCGCCAGCAGCCCCGGTTCGACAGGGACCCCAGATACGCAGTATTTT,CASSPGSTGTPDTQYF
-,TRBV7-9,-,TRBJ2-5,TGTGCCAGCAGCCAAAGGAGGGGGTCAGAAGAGACCCAGTACTTC,CASSQRRGSEETQYF
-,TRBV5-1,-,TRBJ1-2,TGCGCCAGCAGCCCGTACGGAAACTATGGCTACACCTTC,CASSPYGNYGYTF
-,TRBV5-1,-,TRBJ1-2,TGCGCCAGCAGCTCGGTGGCAGTCATCTTTAACTATGGCTACACCTTC,CASSSVAVIFNYGYTF
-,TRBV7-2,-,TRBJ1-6,TGTGCCAGCAGCAGAGATTCACCCCTCCACTTT,CASSRDSPLHF
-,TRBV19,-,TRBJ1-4,TGTGCCGGGACGCAAGTCCCCGTTAATGAAAAACTGTTTTTT,CAGTQVPVNEKLFF
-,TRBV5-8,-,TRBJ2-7,TGTGCCAGCACCTGGGCTCGCGGGAATTACGAGCAGTACTTC,CASTWARGNYEQYF
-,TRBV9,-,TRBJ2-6,TGTGCCAGCAGCGTAGCTCGCTCGTCTGGGGCCAACGTCCTGACTTTC,CASSVARSSGANVLTF
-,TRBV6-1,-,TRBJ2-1,TGTGCCAGCAGTGCCTCACAGGAGTCTCTAGATGAGCAGTTCTTC,CASSASQESLDEQFF
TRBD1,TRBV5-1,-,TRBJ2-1,TGCGCCAGCAGCCAAACCCCGGGACAGGGGGCTGTTGAGCAGTTCTTC,CASSQTPGQGAVEQFF
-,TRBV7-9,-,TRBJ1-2,TGTGCCAGCAGCTCAGGGCGGGGCGGAACCTATGGCTACACCTTC,CASSSGRGGTYGYTF
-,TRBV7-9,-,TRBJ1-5,TGTGCCAGCAGCGCAGGGACGGACAATCAGCCCCAGAATTTT,CASSAGTDNQPQNF
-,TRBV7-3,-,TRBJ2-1,TGTGCCAGCAGCTTAGTGGGGCCTGGCGGAAGCTCCTACAATGAGCAGTTCTTC,CASSLVGPGGSSYNEQFF
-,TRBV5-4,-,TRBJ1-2,TGTGCCAGCAGCCATGTTGGGGGGGACGGCTACACCTTC,CASSHVGGDGYTF
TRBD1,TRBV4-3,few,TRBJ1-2,TGCGCCAGCAGCCAAGAAGTAACGGGGGGACAGGGCTATGGCTACACCTTC,CASSQEVTGGQGYGYTF